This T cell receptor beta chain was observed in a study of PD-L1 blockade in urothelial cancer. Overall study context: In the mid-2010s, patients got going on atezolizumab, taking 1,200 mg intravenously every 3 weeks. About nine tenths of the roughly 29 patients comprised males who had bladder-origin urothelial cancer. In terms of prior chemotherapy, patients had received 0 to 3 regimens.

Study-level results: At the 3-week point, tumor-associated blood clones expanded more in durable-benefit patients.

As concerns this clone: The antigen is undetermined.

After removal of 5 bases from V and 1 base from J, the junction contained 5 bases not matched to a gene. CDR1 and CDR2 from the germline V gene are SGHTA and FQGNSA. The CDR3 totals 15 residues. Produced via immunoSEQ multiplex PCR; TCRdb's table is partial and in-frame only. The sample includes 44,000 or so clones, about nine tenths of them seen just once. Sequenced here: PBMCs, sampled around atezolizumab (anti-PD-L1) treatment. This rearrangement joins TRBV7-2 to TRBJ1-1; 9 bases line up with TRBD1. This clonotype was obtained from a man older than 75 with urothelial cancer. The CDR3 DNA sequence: TGTGCCAGCAGCCGCCCGGGACAGGGGAACACTGAAGCTTTCTTT. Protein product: CASSRPGQGNTEAFF.